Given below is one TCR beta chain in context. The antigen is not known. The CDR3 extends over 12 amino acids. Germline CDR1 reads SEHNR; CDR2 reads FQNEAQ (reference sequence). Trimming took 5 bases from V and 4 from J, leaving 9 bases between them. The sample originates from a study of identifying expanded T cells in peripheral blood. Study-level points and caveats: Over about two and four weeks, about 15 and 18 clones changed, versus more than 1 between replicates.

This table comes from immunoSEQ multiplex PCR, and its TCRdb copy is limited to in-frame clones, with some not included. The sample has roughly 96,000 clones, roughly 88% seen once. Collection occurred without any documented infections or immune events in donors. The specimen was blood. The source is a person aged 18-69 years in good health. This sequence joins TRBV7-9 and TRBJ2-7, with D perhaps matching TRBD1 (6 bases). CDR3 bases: TGTGCCAGCAGCGCACAGGGTTACGAGCAGTACTTC. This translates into CASSAQGYEQYF.